The 10 T cell receptor beta chains listed next were all sequenced from one sample in a study of CXCR3-negative and CXCR3-positive naive CD8 T cells. Libraries of TRB cDNA were made by 5' RACE and carried UMIs. TCRdb re-called the 5' RACE reads and shows each CDR3 protein once, DNA omitted. Its listing shows some 120,000 distinct CDR3 sequences. These TCRs are of unknown antigen specificity. General study results and limits: Naive cells with CXCR3 showed TRB CDR3s that were more hydrophobic than those in CXCR3-negative naive cells.

The sample was naive CXCR3+ CD8+ T cells from blood. Subset defined: CD45RO-CCR7+CD27+CD95- naive CD8+ T cells expressing CXCR3 (TNR3+). All receptors come from a human donor in good health. Some clones in this sample may be carry-over from other donors' samples.

The chain uses TRBV7-9 and TRBJ2-5. The CDR3 runs 16 residues. CDR1 and CDR2 from the germline V gene are SEHNR and FQNEAQ (reference sequence). Here the CDR3 reads CASSLTLETFMETQYF.

The genes are TRBV30 and TRBJ2-3; TCRdb outputs TRBD1, but without DNA this stays unchecked. The CDR3 runs 13 residues. CDR1 is GTSNPN and CDR2 is SVGIG in the germline V gene (reference sequence). CDR3 sequence: CAWGTGAVDTQYF.

V gene TRBV11-2 combines with J gene TRBJ2-7; TCRdb's assignment of TRBD2 cannot be checked, as there is no DNA. This CDR3 is built from 15 residues. Per the germline V gene, CDR1 is SGHAT and CDR2 is FQNNGV. The CDR3 here is CASSAGLAGAVEQYF.

V gene TRBV7-9 combines with J gene TRBJ2-1; TCRdb's assignment of TRBD1 cannot be checked, as there is no DNA. Germline V CDR1 and CDR2: SEHNR, FQNEAQ (reference sequence). This CDR3 is built from 17 residues. The chain's CDR3 is CASSSPPQGEAHNEQFF.

V is TRBV27 and J is TRBJ2-1; TCRdb's D gene call, TRBD2, goes unchecked for lack of DNA. CDR1 is MNHEY, CDR2 SMNVEV, per germline (reference sequence). The CDR3 covers 14 residues. The CDR3 loop is CASSLAGGPYEQFF.

This chain uses TRBV29-1 with TRBJ1-1; TCRdb reports TRBD1, a call that lacks DNA to check it against. Germline CDR1 is SQVTM and CDR2 is ANQGSEA. The CDR3 loop spans 13 amino acids. The CDR3: CSARDSENTEAFF.

The genes are TRBV6-2 or TRBV6-3 and TRBJ1-1. This CDR3 is built from 16 residues. Germline-derived CDR1 and CDR2 are MNHEY and SVGEGT. CDR3 loop: CASSYGRGQTNTEAFF.

The chain links TRBV30 to TRBJ2-6. CDR3 length equals 14 residues. Looked up from germline, CDR1 is GTSNPN and CDR2 is SVGIG (reference sequence). The CDR3 is CAWSRYSGANVLTF.

The chain couples TRBV4-3 to TRBJ2-5; TCRdb names TRBD2, which stays unverified in the absence of DNA. The germline gives CDR1 LGHNA, CDR2 YSLEER. CDR3 size: 14 residues. CDR3 sequence: CASSQGLAQETQYF.

The chain has TRBV14 and TRBJ1-1; TCRdb calls TRBD1, which cannot be checked without DNA. From germline, CDR1 is SGHDN and CDR2 FVKESK. This CDR3 spans 16 amino acids. The chain's CDR3 is CASSRAGGTRNTEAFF.